Sequencing of this TCR beta chain was carried out in a study of regulatory T cells in long-lasting Graves disease. Time point of the sample: newly diagnosed GD, antithyroid drugs for less than 3 months. The authors made the TCR library using RNA they extracted from PBMCs. The CDR3 spans 15 residues. Looked up from germline, CDR1 is MNHEY and CDR2 is SMNVEV (reference sequence). V dropped 2 bases and J dropped 6 bases, with 17 bases sitting between them. Investigators prepared the TCR beta libraries by applying iRepertoire HTBI primers and Arm-PCR of CDR3 regions. A single record per CDR3 protein comes from TCRdb applying MiXCR to the multiplex PCR reads. Here the sample spans fewer than 650,000 distinct CDR3 sequences, 16% being singletons. These data were also reused for a study on T cells in Graves' hyperthyroidism and ophthalmopathy.

The source of this sequence is a man aged 18 to 30 with Graves disease. The sequencing used peripheral blood mononuclear cells (PBMCs), collected at new diagnosis, from a patient treated with antithyroid drugs. The chain uses TRBV27 and TRBJ2-7, with D perhaps given as TRBD1 or TRBD2 (5 bases each). The CDR3 is CASSLNWGLGVEQYF. Written as DNA, the CDR3 is TGTGCCAGCAGTTTAAATTGGGGTTTGGGGGTCGAGCAGTACTTC.